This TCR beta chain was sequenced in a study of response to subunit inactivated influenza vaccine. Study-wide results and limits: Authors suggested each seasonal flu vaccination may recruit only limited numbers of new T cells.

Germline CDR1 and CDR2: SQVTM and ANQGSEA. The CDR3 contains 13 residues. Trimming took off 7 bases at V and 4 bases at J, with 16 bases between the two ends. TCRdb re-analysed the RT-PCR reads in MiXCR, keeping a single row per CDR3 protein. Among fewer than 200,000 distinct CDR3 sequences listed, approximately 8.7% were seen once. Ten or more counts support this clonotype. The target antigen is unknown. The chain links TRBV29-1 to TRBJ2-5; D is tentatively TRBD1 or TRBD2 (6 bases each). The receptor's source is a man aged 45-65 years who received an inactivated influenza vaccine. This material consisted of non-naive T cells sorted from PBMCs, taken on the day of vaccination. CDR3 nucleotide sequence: TGCAGCGCCTCTCTCGGGGGCCCAGAGACCCAGTACTTC. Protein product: CSASLGGPETQYF.